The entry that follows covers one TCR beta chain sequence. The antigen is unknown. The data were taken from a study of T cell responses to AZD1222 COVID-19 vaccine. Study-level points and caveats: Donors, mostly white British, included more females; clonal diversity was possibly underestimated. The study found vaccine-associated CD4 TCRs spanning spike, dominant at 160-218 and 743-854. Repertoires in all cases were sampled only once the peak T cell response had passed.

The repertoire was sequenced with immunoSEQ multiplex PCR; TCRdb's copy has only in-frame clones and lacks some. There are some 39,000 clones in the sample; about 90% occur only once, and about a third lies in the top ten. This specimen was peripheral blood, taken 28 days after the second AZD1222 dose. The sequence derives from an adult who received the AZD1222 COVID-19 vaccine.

DNA of the CDR3: TGTGCCAGCAGCTTAGTGCTTTCAACTAATGAAAAACTGTTTTTT. Its protein product is CASSLVLSTNEKLFF. The chain uses TRBV11-2 and TRBJ1-4; no firm D call. The germline V gene encodes CDR1 SGHAT and CDR2 FQNNGV. V was pared by 1 base and J by 0 bases, with 6 bases between. This CDR3 is built from 15 residues.